These 15 T cell receptor beta chains originate from one sample sequenced in a study of T-cell reconstitution after alpha-beta-depleted transplantation in children. As it was prepared, the TCRbeta library received unique molecular identifiers. TCRdb independently ran MiXCR on the PCR reads; one entry per CDR3 protein. The sample holds approximately 640,000 distinct CDR3 sequences, around a sixth seen once. Sequences were derived from PBMCs from the stem cell graft donor, sampled from the stem cell graft. These receptors all stem from a human donor who donated a stem cell graft to a child with acute myeloid leukemia.

The rearrangement links TRBV7-9 to TRBJ2-2; D is perhaps TRBD1 (6 bases). Germline CDR1 and CDR2: SEHNR and FQNEAQ (reference sequence). This CDR3 contains 17 residues. V dropped 2 bases and J dropped 0 bases, with 13 bases sitting between them. The CDR3 is CASSLTRTDPNTGELFF. DNA of the CDR3: TGTGCCAGCAGCTTAACCCGGACAGACCCGAACACCGGGGAGCTGTTTTTT.

This clonotype was detected ten times or more. The chain recombines TRBV20-1 with TRBJ1-2, with D perhaps TRBD1 (5 bases). V was shortened by 3 bases and J by 7 bases, with 6 bases between the two germline ends. The CDR3 totals 10 residues. Germline loops: CDR1 DFQATT, CDR2 SNEGSKA (reference sequence). The CDR3 spells CSASRGGYTF. The CDR3 nucleotides read TGCAGTGCTAGTAGGGGTGGCTACACCTTC.

The V call is TRBV5-1, the J call TRBJ2-1, with 7 bases aligning to TRBD1. V dropped 2 bases and J dropped 8; count of bases not matched to a gene: 16. CDR1 is SGHRS, CDR2 YFSETQ, per germline. This CDR3 spans 17 amino acids. In DNA form, the CDR3 reads TGCGCCAGCAGCTTTGGGGAGAGACAGGGTTATGTCGATGAGCAGTTCTTC. As protein: CASSFGERQGYVDEQFF.

The sample holds one count of this clonotype. One base away lies a much larger clone, so this may be a sequencing read error. The genes are TRBV20-1 and TRBJ2-3, with no clear D. The CDR3 spans 11 residues. Looked up from germline, CDR1 is DFQATT and CDR2 is SNEGSKA (reference sequence). V was trimmed by 6 bases and J by 1 base, leaving 5 bases between them. In DNA, the CDR3 is TGCAGTGCGGACCGCACAGATACGCAGTATTTT. Translating it yields CSADRTDTQYF.

This clonotype has at least ten counts. The chain is built from TRBV7-2 and TRBJ1-5; perhaps TRBD1 as D (6 bases). The germline gives CDR1 SGHTA, CDR2 FQGNSA. V dropped 5 bases and J dropped 5 bases, with 19 bases sitting between them. The CDR3 length is 16 residues. The CDR3 DNA follows: TGTGCCAGCAGCCCATCGGCGGGGGACATTTATCAGCCCCAGCATTTT. Residues: CASSPSAGDIYQPQHF.

This clonotype came up many times. The chain couples TRBV5-6 to TRBJ1-6; D call uncertain. CDR3 size: 15 residues. The germline CDR1 and CDR2 sequences are SGHDT and YYEEEE. The ends were cut back, 4 bases at V and 7 bases at J, with 15 bases in the middle. CDR3 DNA: TGTGCCAGCAGCGCAATACGGATCGTCAATTCACCCCTCCACTTT. Translating it yields CASSAIRIVNSPLHF.

Ten or more counts support this clonotype. V and J are TRBV20-1 and TRBJ1-1; weak D call: TRBD1 (5 bases). The CDR3 contains 12 residues. V was pared by 5 bases and J by 6 bases, with 13 bases between. CDR1 is DFQATT and CDR2 is SNEGSKA in the germline V gene (reference sequence). For the CDR3, the DNA is TGCAGTGCTGGAACCATAGGGGCTGAAGCTTTCTTT. It is translated as CSAGTIGAEAFF.

This clonotype has just a few counts. DNA for the CDR3: TGTGCCAGCAGCTTGCTACAGGGAGGTTCACCCCTCCACTTT. Residues: CASSLLQGGSPLHF. The chain has TRBV5-6 and TRBJ1-6; a weak D match, TRBD1 (6 bases). V dropped 1 base and J dropped 9 bases, with 11 bases sitting between them. CDR1 is SGHDT and CDR2 is YYEEEE in the germline V gene. This CDR3 is 14 amino acids long.

This clonotype was detected a few times. This chain links TRBV12-3 or TRBV12-4 with TRBJ2-7; D is undetermined. The germline V and J ends were trimmed by 6 bases and 6 bases, with 18 bases remaining between them. The CDR3 contains 14 residues. CDR3 region: CASSQRPVAPEQYF. The CDR3 DNA sequence: TGTGCCAGCAGCCAGCGTCCTGTGGCCCCCGAGCAGTACTTC.

This clonotype has a count of ten or more. The chain is built from TRBV20-1 and TRBJ2-2; the D gene is possibly TRBD2 (5 bases). The CDR3 spans 13 residues. Germline-derived CDR1 and CDR2 are DFQATT and SNEGSKA (reference sequence). The ends were cut back, 3 bases at V and 4 bases at J, with 9 bases in the middle. CDR3 coding DNA: TGCAGTGCTAGCAGCGGCCCCACCGGGGAGCTGTTTTTT. This gives the protein CSASSGPTGELFF.

J is TRBJ1-3 and V is TRBV6-1; a weak D match, TRBD1 (5 bases). V lost 7 bases to trimming and J lost 0 bases, with 10 bases between them. This CDR3 spans 14 amino acids. Looked up from germline, CDR1 is MNHNS and CDR2 is SASEGT. The CDR3 loop reads CASKDGGSGNTIYF. The CDR3 bases are TGTGCCAGCAAGGACGGGGGCTCTGGAAACACCATATATTTT.

Comments on this clonotype: Compared with germline, one end of the junction differs, possibly owing to a read error. This rearrangement joins TRBV7-2 to TRBJ2-1; perhaps D is TRBD1 or TRBD2 (6 bases each). Germline V gives CDR1 SGHTA, CDR2 FQGNSA. The CDR3 contains 13 residues. The CDR3 DNA reads TGTGCCAGCAGGGAGGGGGGTAGGAATGAGCATTTCTTC. Protein: CASREGGRNEHFF.

This clonotype was detected many times. The CDR3 is CASSTGQGGDSPLHF. The DNA for the CDR3 is TGCGCCAGCAGCACGGGACAGGGCGGTGATTCACCCCTCCACTTT. The V call is TRBV5-1, the J call TRBJ1-6; 9 bases are shared with TRBD1. Germline-derived CDR1 and CDR2 are SGHRS and YFSETQ. The CDR3 sequence is 15 residues long. The junction had 7 bases not matched to a gene; V was cut back by 4 bases and J by 8 bases.

The sample holds a few counts of this clonotype. This chain uses TRBV9 with TRBJ2-2; D uncertain. Trimming cost V 0 bases and J 4 bases, with 7 bases left between them. The germline gives CDR1 SGDLS, CDR2 YYNGEE. The CDR3 contains 14 residues. DNA for the CDR3: TGTGCCAGCAGCGTAGTAAGTTCCACCGGGGAGCTGTTTTTT. Protein sequence: CASSVVSSTGELFF. The complete variable domain, with remaining parts taken from reference TRBV9 and TRBJ2-2, reads DSGVTQTPKHLITATGQRVTLRCSPRSGDLSVYWYQQSLDQGLQFLIQYYNGEERAKGNILERFSAQQFPDLHSELNLSSLELGDSALYFCASSVVSSTGELFFGEGSRLTVL.

This clonotype came up a few times. The V gene is TRBV5-1, the J gene TRBJ2-5; 10 nucleotides align to TRBD1. This CDR3 is 16 amino acids long. The V gene end was trimmed by 0 bases and the J gene end by 4 bases; junction bases not matched to a gene: 6. Germline V gene sequence: CDR1 SGHRS, CDR2 YFSETQ. The CDR3 region has the DNA TGCGCCAGCAGCTTGGTTGGGACAGGGGATCCAGAGACCCAGTACTTC. This gives the protein CASSLVGTGDPETQYF.